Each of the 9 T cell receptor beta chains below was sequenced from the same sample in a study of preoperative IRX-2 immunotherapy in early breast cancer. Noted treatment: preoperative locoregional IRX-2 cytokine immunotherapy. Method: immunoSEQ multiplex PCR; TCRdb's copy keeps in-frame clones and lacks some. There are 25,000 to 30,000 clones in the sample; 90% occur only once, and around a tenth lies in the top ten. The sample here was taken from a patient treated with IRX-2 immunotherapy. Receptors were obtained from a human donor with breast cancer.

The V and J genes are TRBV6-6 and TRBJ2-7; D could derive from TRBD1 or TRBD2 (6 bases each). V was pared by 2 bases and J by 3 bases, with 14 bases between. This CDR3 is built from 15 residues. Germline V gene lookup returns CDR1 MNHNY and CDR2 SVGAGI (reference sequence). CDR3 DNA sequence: TGTGCCAGCAGTTACGGAGGGACACAAAACTACGAGCAGTACTTC. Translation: CASSYGGTQNYEQYF.

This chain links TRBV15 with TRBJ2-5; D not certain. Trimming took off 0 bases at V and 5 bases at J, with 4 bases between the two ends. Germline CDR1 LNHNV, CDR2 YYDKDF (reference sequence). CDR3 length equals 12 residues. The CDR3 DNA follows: TGTGCCACCAGCAGAGATCACGAGACCCAGTACTTC. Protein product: CATSRDHETQYF. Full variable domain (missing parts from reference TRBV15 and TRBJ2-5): DAMVIQNPRYQVTQFGKPVTLSCSQTLNHNVMYWYQQKSSQAPKLLFHYYDKDFNNEADTPDNFQSRRPNTSFCFLDIRSPGLGDTAMYLCATSRDHETQYFGPGTRLLVL.

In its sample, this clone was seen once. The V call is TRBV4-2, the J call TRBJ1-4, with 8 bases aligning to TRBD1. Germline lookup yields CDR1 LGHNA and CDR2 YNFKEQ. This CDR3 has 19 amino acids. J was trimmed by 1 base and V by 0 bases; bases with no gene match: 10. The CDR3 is CASSQDSAGGGGTNEKLFF. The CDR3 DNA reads TGTGCCAGCAGCCAAGATTCGGCAGGGGGCGGAGGAACTAATGAAAAACTGTTTTTT.

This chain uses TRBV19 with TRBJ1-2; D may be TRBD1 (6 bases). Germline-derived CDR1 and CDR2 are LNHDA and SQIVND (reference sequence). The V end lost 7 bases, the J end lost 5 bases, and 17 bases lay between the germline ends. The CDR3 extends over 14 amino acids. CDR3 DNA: TGTGCCAGTAAATGGTTGGGCGGACAGTATGGCTACACCTTC. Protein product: CASKWLGGQYGYTF.

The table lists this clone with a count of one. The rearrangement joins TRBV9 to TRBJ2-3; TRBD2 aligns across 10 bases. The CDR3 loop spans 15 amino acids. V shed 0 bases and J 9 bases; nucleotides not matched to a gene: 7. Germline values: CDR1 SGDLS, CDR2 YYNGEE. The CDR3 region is CASSVDLLLAGTQYF. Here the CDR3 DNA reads TGTGCCAGCAGCGTAGACCTTTTACTAGCGGGAACGCAGTATTTT.

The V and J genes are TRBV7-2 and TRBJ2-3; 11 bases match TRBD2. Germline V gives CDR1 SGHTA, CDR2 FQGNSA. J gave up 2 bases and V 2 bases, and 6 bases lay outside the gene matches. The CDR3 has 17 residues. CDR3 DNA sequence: TGTGCCAGCAGCTTAACGGCTAGCGGGGGGCTCACAGATACGCAGTATTTT. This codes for CASSLTASGGLTDTQYF.

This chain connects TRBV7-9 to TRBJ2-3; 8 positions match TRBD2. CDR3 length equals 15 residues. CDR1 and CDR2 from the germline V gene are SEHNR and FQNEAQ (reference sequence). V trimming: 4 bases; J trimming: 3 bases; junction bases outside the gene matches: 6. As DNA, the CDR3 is TGTGCCAGCAGCTCGGGGGGGATACGGACAGATACGCAGTATTTT. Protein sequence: CASSSGGIRTDTQYF. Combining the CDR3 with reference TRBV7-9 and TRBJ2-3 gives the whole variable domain DTGVSQNPRHKITKRGQNVTFRCDPISEHNRLYWYRQTLGQGPEFLTYFQNEAQLEKSRLLSDRFSAERPKGSFSTLEIQRTEQGDSAMYLCASSSGGIRTDTQYFGPGTRLTVL.

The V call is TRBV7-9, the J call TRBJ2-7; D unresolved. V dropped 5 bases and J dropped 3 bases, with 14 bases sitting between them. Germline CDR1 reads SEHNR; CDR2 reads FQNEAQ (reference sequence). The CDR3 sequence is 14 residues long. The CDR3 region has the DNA TGTGCCAGCAGCCAGGCCCATAGGAACTACGAGCAGTACTTC. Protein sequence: CASSQAHRNYEQYF.

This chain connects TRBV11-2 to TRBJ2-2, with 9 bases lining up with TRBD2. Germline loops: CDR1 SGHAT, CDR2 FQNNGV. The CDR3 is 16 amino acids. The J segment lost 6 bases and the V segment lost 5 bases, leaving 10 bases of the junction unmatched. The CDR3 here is CASSRNPGGGAGELFF. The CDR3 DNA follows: TGTGCCAGCAGCCGCAACCCGGGCGGGGGGGCCGGGGAGCTGTTTTTT.